The next 6 T cell receptor beta chains were all read from a single sample in a study of T cells in tuberculosis. Only in-frame clones appear in the TCRdb table, and some are missing; sequencing was by immunoSEQ multiplex PCR. The data hold 20,000 to 25,000 clones, with 90% to 95% observed a single time. The sequenced sample consisted of PBMCs. The source of these receptors is a donor aged 10 to 29 with latent tuberculosis or without tuberculosis infection. Some clones in this sample may be carry-over from other donors' samples.

The chain carries TRBV27 and TRBJ2-3; 9 bases fit TRBD1. Germline CDR1 reads MNHEY; CDR2 reads SMNVEV (reference sequence). CDR3 length: 15 amino acids. Trimming took 8 bases from V and 5 from J; bases not matched to a gene: 11. The CDR3 DNA follows: TGTGCCAGCCCACTTCGGGACAGGGTGGGAGATACGCAGTATTTT. It yields the protein CASPLRDRVGDTQYF.

This clone was counted only a few times. The chain carries TRBV9 and TRBJ1-2; 11 nucleotides agree with TRBD1. This CDR3 contains 16 residues. The germline gives CDR1 SGDLS, CDR2 YYNGEE. Unmatched junction bases numbered 12, after V lost 3 bases and J lost 8 bases. CDR3 region: CASSAPPGQGARGYTF. CDR3 coding DNA: TGTGCCAGCAGCGCCCCTCCCGGACAGGGGGCGCGAGGCTACACCTTC. Variable domain in full (rest from reference TRBV9 and TRBJ1-2): DSGVTQTPKHLITATGQRVTLRCSPRSGDLSVYWYQQSLDQGLQFLIQYYNGEERAKGNILERFSAQQFPDLHSELNLSSLELGDSALYFCASSAPPGQGARGYTFGSGTRLTVV.

This clone has only one observation. V usage is TRBV5-6 and J usage is TRBJ1-1; D is unresolved. Germline CDR1 reads SGHDT; CDR2 reads YYEEEE. The length of the CDR3 is 12 residues. The ends were cut back, 2 bases at V and 4 bases at J, with 6 bases in the middle. The CDR3 here is CASSFGFTEAFF. The CDR3 bases are TGTGCCAGCAGCTTCGGTTTCACTGAAGCTTTCTTT.

This chain uses TRBV27 with TRBJ1-2; maybe TRBD1 (6 bases). This CDR3 comprises 15 residues. The V end lost 5 bases, the J end lost 5 bases, and 18 bases lay between the germline ends. Germline V lookup: CDR1 MNHEY, CDR2 SMNVEV (reference sequence). CDR3 region: CASSPYRQASYGYTF. The CDR3 DNA reads as TGTGCCAGCAGTCCCTACCGACAGGCGAGTTATGGCTACACCTTC.

CDR3 protein: CSAQGDTEAFF. Written as DNA, the CDR3 is TGCAGTGCTCAGGGGGACACTGAAGCTTTCTTT. The V and J genes are TRBV20-1 and TRBJ1-1; 7 bases align to TRBD1. CDR1 and CDR2 (germline): DFQATT, SNEGSKA (reference sequence). This CDR3 contains 11 residues. Germline trimming cut 5 bases from V and 3 bases from J; bases unmatched to any gene: 0.

The chain is built from TRBV5-1 and TRBJ2-3; TRBD2 is a possible D gene (5 bases). CDR3 length equals 19 residues. Germline V gene sequence: CDR1 SGHRS, CDR2 YFSETQ. With 0 bases removed from V and 2 bases from J, the gap between germline ends came to 22 bases. CDR3 DNA sequence: TGCGCCAGCAGCTTGGTGTCCCCTAGGGCGGGTGGTACCACAGATACGCAGTATTTT. The encoded protein is CASSLVSPRAGGTTDTQYF.